What follows describes a single T cell receptor beta chain. Antigen specificity is unknown. CDR3 size: 12 residues. Germline CDR1 reads DFQATT; CDR2 reads SNEGSKA (reference sequence). Trimming took 4 bases from V and 5 from J, leaving 11 bases between them. Full-length variable regions came from constant-region reverse primers plus semi-nested Nested Universal Primer A PCR. Via MiXCR, TCRdb re-called the 5' RACE reads, giving one row per CDR3 protein. This table holds fewer than 50,000 distinct CDR3 sequences, roughly 22% found once. Treg sorting used a CD4+CD25+CD127-/low gate. Overall study findings and caveats: Tumor Treg TCRs overlapped most with tumor naive CD4+ cells. The larger-cohort validation was restricted to a single TCR beta V-J rearrangement rather than whole repertoires. In terms of TCR gene usage, tumor memory CD4+ T cells clustered together with blood and lymph node memory CD4+ cells, as well as with lymph node naive CD4+ cells.

The clonotype originates from a female donor with breast cancer. The chain is built from TRBV20-1 and TRBJ2-5, with unresolved D. The source material was Tregs sorted from a lymph node. The CDR3: CSATSTRETQYF. The CDR3 region has the DNA TGCAGTGCTACGTCGACCCGGGAGACCCAGTACTTC.